The next 25 T cell receptor beta chains were all read from a single sample in a study of blood T cell repertoires in COVID-19. Here immunoSEQ multiplex PCR was the method, and the copy in TCRdb shows in-frame clones only, minus some. The sample lists about 60,000 clones; roughly 88% were seen once. The sequenced material came from peripheral blood. The source of these receptors is a woman older than 75 with active COVID-19.

The genes are TRBV7-9 and TRBJ2-7; 11 nucleotides line up with TRBD2. The CDR3 contains 16 residues. Germline CDR1 reads SEHNR; CDR2 reads FQNEAQ (reference sequence). The V gene end was trimmed by 4 bases and the J gene end by 2 bases; junction bases not matched to a gene: 7. Here the CDR3 DNA reads TGTGCCAGCAGCTCCGCCGGGACTAGCGGTACCTACGAGCAGTACTTC. Translation: CASSSAGTSGTYEQYF.

This rearrangement joins TRBV20-1 to TRBJ2-7; 8 nucleotides agree with TRBD2. The CDR3 runs to 14 residues. The junction had 9 bases not matched to a gene; V was cut back by 3 bases and J by 5 bases. The germline V gene encodes CDR1 DFQATT and CDR2 SNEGSKA (reference sequence). CDR3 residues: CSASPPGGPNEQYF. Written as DNA, the CDR3 is TGCAGTGCTAGTCCACCGGGGGGGCCGAACGAGCAGTACTTC.

The genes are TRBV28 and TRBJ1-2; the match to TRBD1 covers 9 bases. V lost 2 bases, J lost 11 bases, and 12 bases stayed unmatched. This CDR3 contains 15 residues. Germline V gene data show CDR1 as MDHEN and CDR2 as SYDVKM. The CDR3 region has the DNA TGTGCCAGCAGTTTAGGAGTGGACAGGGGTCGTGGATACACCTTC. This sequence encodes CASSLGVDRGRGYTF.

This sequence joins TRBV29-1 and TRBJ2-7, with 7 bases identical to TRBD1. CDR1 SQVTM and CDR2 ANQGSEA come from the germline V gene. The junction had 7 bases not matched to a gene; V was cut back by 4 bases and J by 1 base. The CDR3 contains 14 residues. This CDR3 is CSVVRGGRSYEQYF. The DNA for the CDR3 is TGCAGCGTTGTACGAGGGGGCAGGTCCTACGAGCAGTACTTC.

V is TRBV7-9 and J is TRBJ1-4, with 7 positions matching TRBD1. With V trimmed by 1 base and J by 5 bases, 4 bases remained unmatched. Germline V gene data show CDR1 as SEHNR and CDR2 as FQNEAQ (reference sequence). This CDR3 region has 15 residues. The CDR3 here is CASSLGGQLNEKLFF. The CDR3 region has the DNA TGTGCCAGCAGCTTAGGGGGACAGCTAAATGAAAAACTGTTTTTT.

This clone turned up a few times. The V gene is TRBV11-1, the J gene TRBJ1-3; D remains unclear. From germline, CDR1 is SGHAT and CDR2 FQDESV (reference sequence). With 5 bases removed from V and 2 bases from J, the gap between germline ends came to 10 bases. The CDR3 contains 14 residues. CDR3 sequence: CASSRRMAGNTIYF. The CDR3 nucleotides are TGTGCCAGCAGCCGGAGGATGGCTGGAAACACCATATATTTT. Full variable domain (missing parts from reference TRBV11-1 and TRBJ1-3): EAEVAQSPRYKITEKSQAVAFWCDPISGHATLYWYRQILGQGPELLVQFQDESVVDDSQLPKDRFSAERLKGVDSTLKIQPAELGDSAMYLCASSRRMAGNTIYFGEGSWLTVV.

The CDR3 region has the DNA TGTGCCAGCTCGCGAACGGGCGGGGAGCTGTTTTTT. The encoded protein is CASSRTGGELFF. The chain employs TRBV28 and TRBJ2-2; D ambiguous. Germline CDR1 reads MDHEN; CDR2 reads SYDVKM. The V end lost 8 bases, the J end lost 7 bases, and 11 bases lay between the germline ends. The CDR3 is made up of 12 amino acids.

CDR3 protein: CASSPQGAGELFF. DNA of the CDR3: TGTGCCAGCAGTCCGCAGGGGGCCGGGGAGCTGTTTTTT. The rearrangement joins TRBV6-6 to TRBJ2-2; 7 positions match TRBD1. V lost 5 bases and J lost 6; bases outside the gene matches: 3. Germline V gene lookup returns CDR1 MNHNY and CDR2 SVGAGI (reference sequence). This CDR3 is 13 amino acids long.

In the case of this clone: This same CDR3 is encoded by further DNA sequences in the sample. V gene TRBV11-2 combines with J gene TRBJ1-3; no firm D call. The CDR3 consists of 15 residues. The V end lost 1 base, the J end lost 4 bases, and 11 bases lay between the germline ends. Germline-derived CDR1 and CDR2 are SGHAT and FQNNGV. CDR3 nucleotides: TGTGCCAGCAGCTTAGTAGGCGCGGCCGGAAACACCATATATTTT. Amino acids: CASSLVGAAGNTIYF.

This chain connects TRBV30 to TRBJ1-6, with TRBD1 as a possible D gene (6 bases). The CDR3 runs 19 residues. Germline CDR1 is GTSNPN and CDR2 is SVGIG (reference sequence). The germline V and J ends were trimmed by 3 bases and 1 base, with 22 bases remaining between them. The CDR3 DNA sequence: TGTGCCTGGAGAAGGGGATTCCAGGGGTCGGGGTCCTATAATTCACCCCTCCACTTT. Translated, it gives CAWRRGFQGSGSYNSPLHF. The full variable domain, completed using reference TRBV30 and TRBJ1-6, is SQTIHQWPATLVQPVGSPLSLECTVEGTSNPNLYWYRQAAGRGLQLLFYSVGIGQISSEVPQNLSASRPQDRQFILSSKKLLLSDSGFYLCAWRRGFQGSGSYNSPLHFGNGTRLTVT.

The chain joins TRBV9 to TRBJ2-3; TRBD2 agrees at 12 bases. The germline V gene encodes CDR1 SGDLS and CDR2 YYNGEE. The CDR3 is made up of 17 amino acids. Losses at the gene ends were 2 bases for V and 5 bases for J; bases not matched to a gene: 9. DNA for the CDR3: TGTGCCAGCAGCGTCCCCAGGACTAGCGGGGATATAGATACGCAGTATTTT. The encoded protein is CASSVPRTSGDIDTQYF.

V gene TRBV5-1 combines with J gene TRBJ2-2; D may be TRBD1 (5 bases). The germline V gene encodes CDR1 SGHRS and CDR2 YFSETQ. This CDR3 region has 14 residues. Trimming cost V 4 bases and J 6 bases, with 13 bases left between them. Here the CDR3 DNA reads TGCGCCAGCAGCGGCAGGGAAGGGGCCGGGGAGCTGTTTTTT. This codes for CASSGREGAGELFF. Using reference TRBV5-1 and TRBJ2-2 for the parts outside the CDR3, the full variable domain is KAGVTQTPRYLIKTRGQQVTLSCSPISGHRSVSWYQQTPGQGLQFLFEYFSETQRNKGNFPGRFSGRQFSNSRSEMNVSTLELGDSALYLCASSGREGAGELFFGEGSRLTVL.

The chain is built from TRBV28 and TRBJ1-5, with a tentative D call TRBD1 (6 bases). Germline values: CDR1 MDHEN, CDR2 SYDVKM. The CDR3 contains 16 residues. V was pared by 2 bases and J by 1 base, with 12 bases between. The CDR3, as DNA: TGTGCCAGCAGTTTAATCACAGGGCAAAGCAATCAGCCCCAGCATTTT. Its translation is CASSLITGQSNQPQHF. Full variable domain (outside the CDR3, taken from reference TRBV28 and TRBJ1-5): DVKVTQSSRYLVKRTGEKVFLECVQDMDHENMFWYRQDPGLGLRLIYFSYDVKMKEKGDIPEGYSVSREKKERFSLILESASTNQTSMYLCASSLITGQSNQPQHFGDGTRLSIL.

The chain combines TRBV3-1 (or the pseudogene TRBV3-2) with TRBJ2-5; 12 bases fit TRBD2. The CDR3 consists of 16 residues. J lost 0 bases, V lost 5 bases, and 4 bases had no gene match. Germline CDR1 reads LGHDT; CDR2 reads YNNKEL (reference sequence). CDR3 in amino acids: CASSLGLAGYQETQYF. In DNA, the CDR3 is TGTGCCAGCAGCTTAGGACTAGCGGGGTACCAAGAGACCCAGTACTTC.

This chain links TRBV11-2 with TRBJ2-5; D is ambiguous. CDR3 length: 13 amino acids. Germline lookup yields CDR1 SGHAT and CDR2 FQNNGV. Trimming stripped 2 bases from V and 2 bases from J, with 6 bases between. CDR3 bases: TGTGCCAGCAGCTTAAGAGAACAAGAGACCCAGTACTTC. Its protein is CASSLREQETQYF.

This chain uses TRBV5-1 with TRBJ2-2; D is unclear. This CDR3 spans 13 amino acids. V lost 3 bases and J 5 bases, leaving 8 bases between the germline ends. Germline CDR1 and CDR2: SGHRS and YFSETQ. CDR3 residues: CASSSSETGELFF. In nucleotides, the CDR3 is TGCGCCAGCAGCTCGAGTGAGACCGGGGAGCTGTTTTTT.

This clone was seen a single time. J is TRBJ2-2 and V is TRBV7-3; 9 nucleotides match TRBD2. The trim removed 1 base at V and 5 bases at J, leaving 2 bases unmatched. The CDR3 covers 15 residues. Germline V lookup: CDR1 SGHTA, CDR2 FQGTGA. CDR3 DNA: TGTGCCAGCAGCTTAATTAGCGGGGGTACCGGGGAGCTGTTTTTT. This sequence encodes CASSLISGGTGELFF.

This chain links TRBV6-5 with TRBJ1-2; D remains ambiguous. With 0 bases removed from V and 5 bases from J, the gap between germline ends came to 13 bases. CDR1 is MNHEY, CDR2 SVGAGI, per germline. The CDR3 is 15 residues long. Here the CDR3 DNA reads TGTGCCAGCAGTTACTCTTGGGCTTTGTCGTATGGCTACACCTTC. It is translated as CASSYSWALSYGYTF.

The sample holds one count of this clone. The chain couples TRBV6-5 to TRBJ2-1, with 10 bases fitting TRBD2. Per the germline V gene, CDR1 is MNHEY and CDR2 is SVGAGI. V dropped 6 bases and J dropped 4; count of bases not matched to a gene: 6. This CDR3 spans 15 amino acids. CDR3 sequence: CASRTGTSAYNEQFF. The CDR3 nucleotides read TGTGCCAGCAGAACCGGGACTAGCGCTTACAATGAGCAGTTCTTC.

The chain carries TRBV7-2 and TRBJ2-1, with no clear D. Per the germline V gene, CDR1 is SGHTA and CDR2 is FQGNSA. CDR3 size: 13 residues. Deletions cut 4 bases from V and 7 bases from J, with 11 bases between. The CDR3: CASSSSFGNEQFF. The DNA of the CDR3 is TGTGCCAGCAGCTCATCCTTCGGGAATGAGCAGTTCTTC.

The V call is TRBV7-2, the J call TRBJ2-5; TRBD1 agrees at 8 bases. Trimming took 6 bases from V and 2 from J; bases not matched to a gene: 5. The CDR3 has 14 amino acids. Per the germline V gene, CDR1 is SGHTA and CDR2 is FQGNSA. The DNA for the CDR3 is TGTGCCAGCAGTTGGGACAGGAGTCAAGAGACCCAGTACTTC. As protein: CASSWDRSQETQYF. Together with reference TRBV7-2 and TRBJ2-5, the CDR3 gives the full variable domain: GAGVSQSPSNKVTEKGKDVELRCDPISGHTALYWYRQSLGQGLEFLIYFQGNSAPDKSGLPSDRFSAERTGGSVSTLTIQRTQQEDSAVYLCASSWDRSQETQYFGPGTRLLVL.

This clone has more than one count but fewer than ten. V is TRBV28 and J is TRBJ1-1; 7 bases are shared with TRBD1. Germline V CDR1 and CDR2: MDHEN, SYDVKM. The CDR3 consists of 13 residues. The V segment lost 6 bases and the J segment 3 bases; nucleotides outside the gene matches: 4. CDR3 loop: CASSQGGYTEAFF. CDR3 coding DNA: TGTGCCAGCAGCCAAGGGGGCTACACTGAAGCTTTCTTT.

This clone was recorded a few times. The CDR3 loop is CASSPNRDSYEQYF. As DNA, the CDR3 is TGTGCCAGCAGCCCAAACAGGGACAGCTACGAGCAGTACTTC. The chain carries TRBV7-8 and TRBJ2-7; 7 bases agree with TRBD1. V lost 5 bases, J lost 3 bases, and 7 bases stayed unmatched. The germline CDR1 and CDR2 sequences are SGHVS and FQNEAQ. CDR3 size: 14 residues.

This clone has only a few counts. The V and J genes are TRBV4-2 and TRBJ2-3; maybe TRBD2 (5 bases). Germline V lookup: CDR1 LGHNA, CDR2 YNFKEQ. The V and J ends lost 0 bases and 7 bases respectively, with 17 bases between them. The CDR3 length is 16 residues. CDR3 coding DNA: TGTGCCAGCAGCCAAGACGTCAGCAACCCGGGGTATACGCAGTATTTT. Its protein is CASSQDVSNPGYTQYF.

This clone showed up just once. This chain uses TRBV7-2 with TRBJ2-3, with a weak D call TRBD1 (6 bases). Deletions cut 5 bases from V and 6 bases from J, with 18 bases between. The length of the CDR3 is 15 residues. Germline CDR1 SGHTA, CDR2 FQGNSA. CDR3 sequence (DNA): TGTGCCAGCAGCCAGACAGGATTAGACGGGGATACGCAGTATTTT. As protein: CASSQTGLDGDTQYF.